Listed below are T cell receptor beta chains from one sample, sequenced in a study of T cells in localized non-small cell lung cancer. Only in-frame clones appear in the TCRdb table, and some are missing; sequencing was by immunoSEQ multiplex PCR. The table lists roughly 4,200 clones, about 25% of them singletons. The sample consisted of lung tumor tissue, taken before any cancer treatment. The receptors come from a male donor at least 60 years old with stage I lung adenocarcinoma. Both conserved end residues are part of each CDR3. The D gene is left open where the match is weak. Some rows mark clone size as missing; the rest say once, few, many or name a class of expanded clone.

j_gene | d_gene | v_gene | abundance | CDR3nt | CDR3aa
TRBJ1-5 | . | TRBV19 | few | TGTGCCAGTAGAGAAGTCAATCAGCCCCAGCATTTT | CASREVNQPQHF
TRBJ2-5 | . | TRBV5-1 | . | TGCGCCAGCAGAAGAGAGCGGGCCCTCATTTCGACCCAGTACTTC | CASRRERALISTQYF
TRBJ1-5 | . | TRBV9 | few | TGTGCCAGCAGCGTAGGCCCGGTTTCGGGCAATCAGCCCCAGCATTTT | CASSVGPVSGNQPQHF
TRBJ2-7 | TRBD1 | TRBV11-3 | medium-sized | TGTGCCAGCAGCTCCACCGGGACAGGGGCTACCTACGAGCAGTACTTC | CASSSTGTGATYEQYF
TRBJ1-4 | . | TRBV30 | . | TGTGCCAGGGATGAGGGGGGAGAAAAACTGTTTTTT | CARDEGGEKLFF
TRBJ1-5 | TRBD1 | TRBV6-1 | . | TGTGCCAGCAGTGAAGGGACAGGGCGAGGGGGCGGGCCCCAGCATTTT | CASSEGTGRGGGPQHF
TRBJ2-5 | . | TRBV7-1 | few | TGTGCCAGCAGCGAAAGGGCCCCGGGACAACAAGAGACCCAGTACTTC | CASSERAPGQQETQYF
TRBJ2-1 | TRBD2 | TRBV6-8 | . | TGTGCCAGCAGTCGGACTAGCGGGGGGGAACGCAATGAGCAGTTCTTC | CASSRTSGGERNEQFF
TRBJ1-2 | TRBD1 | TRBV29-1 | . | TGCAGCGTTGAAGCCCCCGGGACAGGTTATGGCTACACCTTC | CSVEAPGTGYGYTF
TRBJ1-6 | . | TRBV28 | few | TGTGCCAGCAGTTTCGAGGGAAGCTCCTATAATTCACCCCTCCACTTT | CASSFEGSSYNSPLHF
TRBJ1-1 | TRBD1 | TRBV6-8 | medium-sized | TGTGCCATCAGCGCCGGGACAGCTTCCAACACTGAAGCTTTCTTT | CAISAGTASNTEAFF
TRBJ1-3 | . | TRBV19 | few | TGTGCCAGTAGTATAGCGGGAACTGGAAACACCATATATTTT | CASSIAGTGNTIYF
TRBJ1-4 | TRBD1 | TRBV10-2 | . | TGCGCCAGCAGTGGTGGGACAGGGGGCGGTGAAAAACTGTTTTTT | CASSGGTGGGEKLFF
TRBJ1-1 | TRBD1 | TRBV6-8 | few | TGTGCCAGCAGCCTGCAGGGGGCTCTGGGAGCTTTCTTT | CASSLQGALGAFF
TRBJ2-2 | . | TRBV29-1 | once | TGCAGCGTTAACGTTGGGGGGACCGGGGAGCTGTTTTTT | CSVNVGGTGELFF
TRBJ1-1 | . | TRBV11-3 | . | TGTGCCAGCAGCTGGGGGGGAGTAGGGACTGAAGCTTTCTTT | CASSWGGVGTEAFF
TRBJ2-5 | TRBD2 | TRBV11-3 | medium-sized | TGTGCCAGCAGCCGGACTAGCGGGGGGGCGGAGACCCAGTACTTC | CASSRTSGGAETQYF
TRBJ2-1 | . | TRBV6-8 | . | TGTGCCAGCAGTTCAACGGGACATCTTGAGCAGTTCTTC | CASSSTGHLEQFF
TRBJ2-7 | TRBD2 | TRBV14 | . | TGTGCCAGCAGCCAAGGGACTAGCGGGGTTACGCGGCAGTACTTC | CASSQGTSGVTRQYF
TRBJ2-7 | TRBD2 | TRBV15 | . | TGTGCCACCAGCAGACTAGCGGGGAGCTCCTACGAGCAGTACTTC | CATSRLAGSSYEQYF
TRBJ2-3 | TRBD2 | TRBV7-6 | . | TGTGCCAGCAGCTTAAAAGTACTAGCGGGCACAGATACGCAGTATTTT | CASSLKVLAGTDTQYF
TRBJ2-7 | TRBD1 | TRBV11-3 | medium-sized | TGTGCCAGCAGCGGGGGGAGGACAGGGGTTTACGAGCAGTACTTC | CASSGGRTGVYEQYF
TRBJ1-6 | . | TRBV18 | . | TGTGCCAGCTCACCGAAAGAGAATAATTCACCCCTCCACTTT | CASSPKENNSPLHF
TRBJ2-2 | . | TRBV15 | . | TGTGCCACCAGCAAGGGCGGGGGCCCCGGGGAGCTGTTTTTT | CATSKGGGPGELFF
TRBJ1-1 | . | TRBV30 | . | TGTGCCTGGAGTGTCCGGGGGGTTCATGAAGCTTTCTTT | CAWSVRGVHEAFF
TRBJ1-2 | . | TRBV7-1 | medium-sized | TGTGCCAGCAGCCTAGCCCCGGCCTATGGCTACACCTTC | CASSLAPAYGYTF
TRBJ2-7 | . | TRBV30 | . | TGTGCCTGGAGCCCCCGGGAATTTGAGCAGTACTTC | CAWSPREFEQYF
TRBJ1-6 | . | TRBV30 | . | TGTGCCTGGAATGTACGATACGGGACTCTCAGCTCCTATAATTCACCCCTCCACTTT | CAWNVRYGTLSSYNSPLHF